Presented here are 32 T cell receptor beta chains from one specimen sequenced in a study of blood T cell repertoires in COVID-19 (dated by TCRdb to 2019 to 2021). Library creation used the immunoSEQ multiplex PCR assay. The clones in this table, taken by TCRdb from immuneACCESS, are in-frame only. Not every clone is retained; where verified, under half of the shortfall comes from an unresolved V gene, and the cause of the rest is unknown. The sample profile shows some 10,000 clones; 90% of them were found once. About 9.4% of the sample lies in the top ten. The sequenced material came from peripheral blood. These receptors were obtained from a human donor in a cohort sampled during active COVID-19.

V usage is TRBV6-4 and J usage is TRBJ1-1; the match to TRBD1 covers 7 bases. With V trimmed by 8 bases and J by 1 base, 10 bases remained unmatched. Germline values: CDR1 MRHNA, CDR2 SNTAGT. The CDR3 loop spans 15 amino acids. The CDR3 here is CASPRPDRRNTEAFF. For the CDR3, the DNA is TGTGCCAGCCCCCGTCCGGACAGGCGGAACACTGAAGCTTTCTTT.

The genes are TRBV6-6 and TRBJ2-5, with 9 bases that match TRBD2. Germline V gene lookup returns CDR1 MNHNY and CDR2 SVGAGI (reference sequence). The CDR3 is 12 residues long. CDR3 sequence: CASAGGRETQYF. CDR3 coding DNA: TGTGCAAGCGCGGGGGGGAGAGAGACCCAGTACTTC.

V usage is TRBV6-6 and J usage is TRBJ2-7; TRBD1 is a possible D gene (5 bases). The V end lost 0 bases, the J end lost 2 bases, and 5 bases lay between the germline ends. This CDR3 comprises 13 residues. The germline CDR1 and CDR2 sequences are MNHNY and SVGAGI (reference sequence). CDR3 bases: TGTGCCAGCAGTTACTCGGGGCCCTACGAGCAGTACTTC. This translates into CASSYSGPYEQYF.

This chain connects TRBV20-1 to TRBJ2-3; D remains unclear. Trimming shortened V by 6 bases and J by 13 bases, and 17 bases separated the two germline ends. The CDR3 loop spans 11 amino acids. Germline CDR1 reads DFQATT; CDR2 reads SNEGSKA (reference sequence). CDR3 bases: TGCAGTGCCTTTGACTCGCCCGAGGAGTATTTT. The encoded protein is CSAFDSPEEYF.

The genes are TRBV6-2 or TRBV6-3 and TRBJ2-1, with 11 positions matching TRBD2. In germline, CDR1 is MNHEY, CDR2 SVGEGT. CDR3 length equals 17 residues. With V trimmed by 3 bases and J by 9 bases, 13 bases remained unmatched. The CDR3 is CASSYYPSGGLVGEQFF. In nucleotides, the CDR3 is TGTGCCAGCAGTTATTACCCTAGCGGGGGGTTGGTGGGTGAGCAGTTCTTC.

The rearrangement joins TRBV19 to TRBJ2-6; 9 bases align to TRBD1. Germline V gene lookup returns CDR1 LNHDA and CDR2 SQIVND (reference sequence). The CDR3 totals 17 residues. Trimming took 5 bases from V and 1 from J; bases not matched to a gene: 6. In DNA form, the CDR3 reads TGTGCCAGTAGTCCGGACAGGGGTAAATCTGGGGCCAACGTCCTGACTTTC. Its protein is CASSPDRGKSGANVLTF.

The genes are TRBV9 and TRBJ1-1; D not resolved. The CDR3 consists of 14 residues. Germline V gives CDR1 SGDLS, CDR2 YYNGEE. V was shortened by 0 bases and J by 4 bases, with 10 bases between the two germline ends. DNA of the CDR3: TGTGCCAGCAGCGTAGATCTGTTTCTCACTGAAGCTTTCTTT. Amino acid sequence: CASSVDLFLTEAFF.

This sequence joins TRBV7-6 and TRBJ1-5; 7 bases line up with TRBD1. After removal of 8 bases from V and 2 bases from J, the junction contained 18 bases not matched to a gene. This CDR3 has 18 amino acids. The germline gives CDR1 SGHVS, CDR2 FNYEAQ. The CDR3 DNA reads as TGTGCCAGCGGATTCCTCCACGTAAGGGGGCAGGGCAATCAGCCCCAGCATTTT. It specifies CASGFLHVRGQGNQPQHF.

This clone was seen a single time. V is TRBV28 and J is TRBJ1-2, with 10 bases identical to TRBD1. The CDR3 is 16 amino acids. From germline, CDR1 is MDHEN and CDR2 SYDVKM. V shed 5 bases and J 6 bases; nucleotides not matched to a gene: 12. DNA for the CDR3: TGTGCCAGCAGTCTACCGCCCGGGACAGGGGCACATGGCTACACCTTC. Residues: CASSLPPGTGAHGYTF.

The rearrangement joins TRBV29-1 to TRBJ2-2; 8 positions agree with TRBD1. CDR3 length: 12 amino acids. Germline V gene data show CDR1 as SQVTM and CDR2 as ANQGSEA. The V segment lost 7 bases and the J segment 7 bases; nucleotides outside the gene matches: 5. The DNA for the CDR3 is TGCAGCGCTGGACAGGGAGGCGGGGAGCTGTTTTTT. Translation: CSAGQGGGELFF.

V usage is TRBV5-1 and J usage is TRBJ1-1, with TRBD1 matching over 8 bases. Germline V gene lookup returns CDR1 SGHRS and CDR2 YFSETQ. The CDR3 is 15 residues long. Losses at the gene ends were 0 bases for V and 1 base for J; bases not matched to a gene: 2. CDR3 nucleotides: TGCGCCAGCAGCTTGGCAGGGACAGGGAACACTGAAGCTTTCTTT. It codes for CASSLAGTGNTEAFF.

J is TRBJ1-2 and V is TRBV12-3 or TRBV12-4; no definite D call. Trimming pared 3 bases from V and 7 bases from J, leaving 12 bases between. This CDR3 comprises 13 residues. The CDR3 DNA is TGTGCCAGCAGTTTCAACCGCCCAGTTGGCTACACCTTC. Translating gives CASSFNRPVGYTF.

The table lists this clone with a few counts. The chain couples TRBV7-8 to TRBJ1-1; D gene ambiguous. Germline V lookup: CDR1 SGHVS, CDR2 FQNEAQ. The CDR3 extends over 14 amino acids. The V end lost 1 base, the J end lost 1 base, and 7 bases lay between the germline ends. As DNA, the CDR3 is TGTGCCAGCAGCTTAGAGGGAGGGAACACTGAAGCTTTCTTT. Amino acid sequence: CASSLEGGNTEAFF. The variable domain in full, with the rest retrieved from reference TRBV7-8 and TRBJ1-1, is GAGVSQSPRYKVAKRGQDVALRCDPISGHVSLFWYQQALGQGPEFLTYFQNEAQLDKSGLPSDRFFAERPEGSVSTLKIQRTQQEDSAVYLCASSLEGGNTEAFFGQGTRLTVV.

The rearrangement uses TRBV4-1 and TRBJ2-4; D may be TRBD1 (5 bases). Trimming took 1 base from V and 7 from J, leaving 14 bases between them. The CDR3 is 15 amino acids. CDR1 and CDR2 (germline): MGHRA, YSYEKL. Written as DNA, the CDR3 is TGCGCCAGCAGCCAAGCCCAGGGTTCCGGGAACATTCAGTACTTC. This encodes CASSQAQGSGNIQYF.

The genes are TRBV7-9 and TRBJ2-2; possibly TRBD1 for D (6 bases). V was shortened by 3 bases and J by 6 bases, with 11 bases between the two germline ends. This CDR3 contains 14 residues. Germline CDR1 is SEHNR and CDR2 is FQNEAQ (reference sequence). Written as DNA, the CDR3 is TGTGCCAGCAGCTTGGCAGGGGCGTCCGGGGAGCTGTTTTTT. It encodes CASSLAGASGELFF.

The chain joins TRBV4-1 to TRBJ1-2; 8 bases align to TRBD1. Trimming removed 2 bases from V and 0 bases from J; junction bases left unmatched: 11. The CDR3 consists of 18 residues. Germline V gene sequence: CDR1 MGHRA, CDR2 YSYEKL. Here the CDR3 DNA reads TGCGCCAGCAGCCAACCAGGACAGGGAAGGAGGGCTAACTATGGCTACACCTTC. Translated, it gives CASSQPGQGRRANYGYTF.

This chain joins TRBV5-4 and TRBJ2-2, with TRBD1 identical over 7 bases. CDR1 is SGHNT, CDR2 YYREEE, per germline (reference sequence). The CDR3 loop spans 16 amino acids. Trimming at V came to 4 bases and at J to 6 bases, leaving 12 bases not matched to a gene. DNA for the CDR3: TGTGCCAGCAGCCCCCTGACAGGGCGAGGCCCCGGGGAGCTGTTTTTT. It yields the protein CASSPLTGRGPGELFF.

This chain joins TRBV7-9 and TRBJ2-1; weak D call: TRBD1 (6 bases). The germline V gene encodes CDR1 SEHNR and CDR2 FQNEAQ (reference sequence). Trimming pared 5 bases from V and 0 bases from J, leaving 14 bases between. The CDR3 has 16 residues. CDR3 region: CASSPSTGSSYNEQFF. As DNA, the CDR3 is TGTGCCAGCAGCCCCTCCACAGGGAGCTCCTACAATGAGCAGTTCTTC.

V and J are TRBV7-9 and TRBJ1-1; 11 nucleotides align to TRBD1. CDR3 length: 17 residues. Trimming at V came to 5 bases and at J to 4 bases, leaving 12 bases not matched to a gene. Germline V lookup: CDR1 SEHNR, CDR2 FQNEAQ (reference sequence). The CDR3 DNA reads TGTGCCAGCAGCCCAGGGACAGGGGGAATTGTAGGCACTGAAGCTTTCTTT. Translating it yields CASSPGTGGIVGTEAFF.

This chain uses TRBV19 with TRBJ1-4; D call uncertain. Germline CDR1 reads LNHDA; CDR2 reads SQIVND (reference sequence). V was cut by 2 bases and J by 7 bases, with 5 bases left in between. The CDR3 totals 12 residues. The CDR3 DNA sequence: TGTGCCAGTAGTATACGGGGTGAAAAACTGTTTTTT. As protein: CASSIRGEKLFF. The whole variable domain, remainder taken from reference TRBV19 and TRBJ1-4, is DGGITQSPKYLFRKEGQNVTLSCEQNLNHDAMYWYRQDPGQGLRLIYYSQIVNDFQKGDIAEGYSVSREKKESFPLTVTSAQKNPTAFYLCASSIRGEKLFFGSGTQLSVL.

This clone was recorded once. The chain links TRBV10-3 to TRBJ2-3; 9 positions agree with TRBD1. This CDR3 comprises 14 residues. Losses at the gene ends were 6 bases for V and 5 bases for J; bases not matched to a gene: 6. CDR1 ENHRY and CDR2 SYGVKD come from the germline V gene. CDR3 sequence (DNA): TGTGCCATCAGAGGACAGGGGATGAGAGATACGCAGTATTTT. Residues: CAIRGQGMRDTQYF.

This clone has a handful of counts. This chain uses TRBV9 with TRBJ1-1, with TRBD1 matching 10 bases. CDR3 length: 16 amino acids. V lost 4 bases, J lost 7 bases, and 13 bases stayed unmatched. CDR1 and CDR2 (germline): SGDLS, YYNGEE. CDR3 nucleotide sequence: TGTGCCAGCAGCTCCCAGCATGACAGGGGGCAAGGTGAAGCTTTCTTT. Translated, it gives CASSSQHDRGQGEAFF.

CDR3 DNA: TGTGCCAGCAGGGGACAGGGGATGCAGTACTTC. This translates into CASRGQGMQYF. This chain connects TRBV11-3 to TRBJ2-4; 10 bases are shared with TRBD1. The CDR3 is 11 residues long. The germline V gene encodes CDR1 SGHNT and CDR2 YENEEA. After removal of 6 bases from V and 13 bases from J, the junction contained 3 bases not matched to a gene.

The V and J genes are TRBV6-2 or TRBV6-3 and TRBJ2-3; the match to TRBD2 covers 11 bases. CDR1 MNHEY and CDR2 SVGEGT come from the germline V gene. CDR3 length: 16 amino acids. V lost 4 bases and J lost 0; bases outside the gene matches: 3. The CDR3 reads CASSSGLAASTDTQYF. For the CDR3, the DNA is TGTGCCAGCAGTTCGGGACTAGCGGCTAGCACAGATACGCAGTATTTT.

The chain employs TRBV6-5 and TRBJ2-7; D is perhaps TRBD1 (5 bases). The CDR3 runs to 13 residues. CDR1 is MNHEY and CDR2 is SVGAGI in the germline V gene. Trimming took 6 bases from V and 7 from J, leaving 16 bases between them. The CDR3 region is CASSPRQGPEQYF. CDR3 nucleotides: TGTGCCAGCAGCCCCCGCCAGGGTCCTGAGCAGTACTTC.

The gene calls are TRBV18 and TRBJ2-7; the match to TRBD2 covers 12 bases. The CDR3 consists of 14 residues. Losses at the gene ends were 6 bases for V and 5 bases for J; bases not matched to a gene: 5. The V gene's germline CDR1 is KGHSH and CDR2 LQKENI. The CDR3 region is CASSGTSGLDEQYF. The CDR3 region has the DNA TGTGCCAGCTCCGGGACTAGCGGGCTCGACGAGCAGTACTTC. The full variable domain, its missing parts supplied by reference TRBV18 and TRBJ2-7, is NAGVMQNPRHLVRRRGQEARLRCSPMKGHSHVYWYRQLPEEGLKFMVYLQKENIIDESGMPKERFSAEFPKEGPSILRIQQVVRGDSAAYFCASSGTSGLDEQYFGPGTRLTVT.

This clone was detected a few times. CDR3 region: CASSLGQGGNQPQHF. The CDR3 nucleotides read TGTGCCAGCAGCTTGGGACAGGGAGGCAATCAGCCCCAGCATTTT. The V call is TRBV5-6, the J call TRBJ1-5; 7 nucleotides line up with TRBD1. The length of the CDR3 is 15 residues. V lost 0 bases to trimming and J lost 2 bases; unmatched junction nucleotides: 2. The germline V gene encodes CDR1 SGHDT and CDR2 YYEEEE.

V gene TRBV9 combines with J gene TRBJ2-4, with 9 bases that match TRBD1. V shed 3 bases, J shed 7 bases, and the junction held 8 bases outside the gene matches. Per the germline V gene, CDR1 is SGDLS and CDR2 is YYNGEE. The CDR3 loop spans 15 amino acids. In nucleotides, the CDR3 is TGTGCCAGCAGCGATCCGGGACAGGGCCTCAACATTCAGTACTTC. It is translated as CASSDPGQGLNIQYF.

The V call is TRBV9, the J call TRBJ2-7; a weak D match, TRBD2 (5 bases). The CDR3 extends over 17 amino acids. Germline V lookup: CDR1 SGDLS, CDR2 YYNGEE. Trimming removed 3 bases at V and 0 bases at J, with 19 bases between. CDR3 in amino acids: CASSDSPGSPSSYEQYF. DNA of the CDR3: TGTGCCAGCAGCGATAGTCCGGGAAGTCCTTCCTCCTACGAGCAGTACTTC. The whole variable domain, filled in from reference TRBV9 and TRBJ2-7, reads DSGVTQTPKHLITATGQRVTLRCSPRSGDLSVYWYQQSLDQGLQFLIQYYNGEERAKGNILERFSAQQFPDLHSELNLSSLELGDSALYFCASSDSPGSPSSYEQYFGPGTRLTVT.

The chain recombines TRBV28 with TRBJ2-5, with TRBD2 identical over 10 bases. Germline-derived CDR1 and CDR2 are MDHEN and SYDVKM. This CDR3 is 16 amino acids long. V was pared by 4 bases and J by 5 bases, with 10 bases of the junction left unmatched. The CDR3 region has the DNA TGTGCCAGCAGTTGGGAGCGGGGGGGGCTAATTGAGACCCAGTACTTC. It is translated as CASSWERGGLIETQYF.

J is TRBJ2-5 and V is TRBV10-3, with D perhaps matching TRBD2 (6 bases). The CDR3 has 14 amino acids. Germline V gene lookup returns CDR1 ENHRY and CDR2 SYGVKD. V was clipped by 4 bases and J by 5 bases, with 14 bases between them. The CDR3 spells CAISGQGGGETQYF. The CDR3 DNA reads TGTGCCATCAGTGGCCAGGGAGGTGGGGAGACCCAGTACTTC.

V and J are TRBV4-1 and TRBJ2-7, with 11 bases that match TRBD2. V dropped 4 bases and J dropped 2; count of bases not matched to a gene: 10. The CDR3 sequence is 17 residues long. Germline assignment: CDR1 MGHRA and CDR2 YSYEKL. The CDR3 DNA sequence: TGCGCCAGCAGCCCGCTGGGACTAGCGGTTTTCACCTACGAGCAGTACTTC. It translates to CASSPLGLAVFTYEQYF.